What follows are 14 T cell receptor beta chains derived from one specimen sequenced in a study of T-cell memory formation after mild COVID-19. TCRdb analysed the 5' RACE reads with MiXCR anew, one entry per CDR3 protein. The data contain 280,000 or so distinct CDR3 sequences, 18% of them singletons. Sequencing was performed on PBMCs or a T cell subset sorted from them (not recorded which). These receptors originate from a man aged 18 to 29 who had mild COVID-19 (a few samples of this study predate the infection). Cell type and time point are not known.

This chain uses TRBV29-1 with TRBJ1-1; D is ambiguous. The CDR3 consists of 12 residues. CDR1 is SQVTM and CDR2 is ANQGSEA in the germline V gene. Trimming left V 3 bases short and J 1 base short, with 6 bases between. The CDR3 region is CSVDWTNTEAFF. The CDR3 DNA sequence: TGCAGCGTTGATTGGACGAACACTGAAGCTTTCTTT.

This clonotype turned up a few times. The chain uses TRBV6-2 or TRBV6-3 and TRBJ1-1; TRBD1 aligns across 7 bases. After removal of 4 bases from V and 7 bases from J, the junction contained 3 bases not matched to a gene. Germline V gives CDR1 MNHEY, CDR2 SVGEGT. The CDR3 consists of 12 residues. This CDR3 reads CASSFRTGEAFF. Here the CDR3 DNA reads TGTGCCAGCAGTTTCCGGACAGGTGAAGCTTTCTTT.

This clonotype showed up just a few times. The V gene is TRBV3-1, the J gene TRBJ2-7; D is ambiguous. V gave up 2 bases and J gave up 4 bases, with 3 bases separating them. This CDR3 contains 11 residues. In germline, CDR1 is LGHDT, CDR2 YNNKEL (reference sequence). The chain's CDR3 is CASSQLYEQYF. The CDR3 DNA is TGTGCCAGCAGCCAACTGTACGAGCAGTACTTC.

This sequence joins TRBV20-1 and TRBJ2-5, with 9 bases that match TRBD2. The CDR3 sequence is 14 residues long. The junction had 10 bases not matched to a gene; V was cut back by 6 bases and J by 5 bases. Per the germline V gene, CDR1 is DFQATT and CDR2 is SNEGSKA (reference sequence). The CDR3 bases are TGCAGTGCCCGACGGTCTAGCGGGGAGGAGACCCAGTACTTC. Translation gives CSARRSSGEETQYF.

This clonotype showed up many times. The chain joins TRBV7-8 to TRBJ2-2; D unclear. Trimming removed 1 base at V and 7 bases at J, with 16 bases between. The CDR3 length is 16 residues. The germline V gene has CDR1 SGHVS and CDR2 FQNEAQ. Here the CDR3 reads CASSLGTRVLGGELFF. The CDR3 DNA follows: TGTGCCAGCAGCTTAGGAACTCGGGTCTTGGGCGGGGAGCTGTTTTTT.

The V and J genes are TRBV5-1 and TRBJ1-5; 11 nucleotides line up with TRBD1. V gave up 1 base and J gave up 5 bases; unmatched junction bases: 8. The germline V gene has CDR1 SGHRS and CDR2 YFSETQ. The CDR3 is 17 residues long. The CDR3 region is CASSLLPDRGLDQPQHF. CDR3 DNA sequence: TGCGCCAGCAGCTTGTTACCGGACAGGGGGCTGGATCAGCCCCAGCATTTT.

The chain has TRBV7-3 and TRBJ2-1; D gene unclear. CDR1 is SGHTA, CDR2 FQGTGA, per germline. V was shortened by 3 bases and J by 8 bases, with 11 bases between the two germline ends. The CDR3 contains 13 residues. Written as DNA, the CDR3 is TGTGCCAGCAGCTTCGGACCGGGCGATGAGCAGTTCTTC. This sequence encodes CASSFGPGDEQFF.

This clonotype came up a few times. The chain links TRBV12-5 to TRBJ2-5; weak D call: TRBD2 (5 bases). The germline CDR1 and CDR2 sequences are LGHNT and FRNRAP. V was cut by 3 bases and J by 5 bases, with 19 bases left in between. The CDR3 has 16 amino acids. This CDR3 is CASGFPGGGSEETQYF. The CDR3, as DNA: TGTGCTAGTGGTTTCCCAGGAGGCGGGTCCGAGGAGACCCAGTACTTC.

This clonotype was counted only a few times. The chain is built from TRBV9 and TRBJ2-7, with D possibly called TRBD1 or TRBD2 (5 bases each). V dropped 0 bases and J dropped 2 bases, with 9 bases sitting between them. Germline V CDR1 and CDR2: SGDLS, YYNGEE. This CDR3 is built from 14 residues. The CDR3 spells CASSVGEGPYEQYF. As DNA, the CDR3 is TGTGCCAGCAGCGTAGGAGAGGGGCCCTACGAGCAGTACTTC.

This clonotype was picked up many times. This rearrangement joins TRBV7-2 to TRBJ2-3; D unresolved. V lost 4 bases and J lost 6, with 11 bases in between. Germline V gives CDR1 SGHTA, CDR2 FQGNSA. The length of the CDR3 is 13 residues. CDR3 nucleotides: TGTGCCAGCAGCTCTCCTTTCCGGGATACGCAGTATTTT. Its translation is CASSSPFRDTQYF.

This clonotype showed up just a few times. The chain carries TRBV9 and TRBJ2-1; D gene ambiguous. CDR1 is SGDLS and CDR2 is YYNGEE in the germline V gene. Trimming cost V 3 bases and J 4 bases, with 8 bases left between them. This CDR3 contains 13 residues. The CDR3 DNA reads TGTGCCAGCAGCGCCGAGACGTACAATGAGCAGTTCTTC. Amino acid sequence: CASSAETYNEQFF.

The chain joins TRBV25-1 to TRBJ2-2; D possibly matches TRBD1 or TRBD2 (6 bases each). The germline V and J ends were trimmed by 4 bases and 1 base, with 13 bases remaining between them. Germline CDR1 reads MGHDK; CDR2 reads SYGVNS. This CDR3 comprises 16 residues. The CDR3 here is CASSVRGHQNTGELFF. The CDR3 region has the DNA TGTGCCAGCAGTGTACGGGGGCATCAGAACACCGGGGAGCTGTTTTTT.

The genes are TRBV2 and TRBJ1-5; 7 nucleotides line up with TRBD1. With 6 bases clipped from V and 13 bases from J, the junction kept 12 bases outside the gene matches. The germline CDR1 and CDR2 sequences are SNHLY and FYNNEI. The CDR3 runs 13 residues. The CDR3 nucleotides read TGTGCCAGCAGATCGACAGGGAACCAGCGACAGCATTTT. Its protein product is CASRSTGNQRQHF.

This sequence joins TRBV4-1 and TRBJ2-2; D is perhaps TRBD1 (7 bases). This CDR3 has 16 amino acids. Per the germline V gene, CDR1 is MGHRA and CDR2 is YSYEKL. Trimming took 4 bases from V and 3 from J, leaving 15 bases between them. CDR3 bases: TGCGCCAGCAGCCCACCCGACAGGGAGGACACCGGGGAGCTGTTTTTT. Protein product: CASSPPDREDTGELFF.